Each of the 29 T cell receptor beta chains below was sequenced from the same sample in a study of beta chain features in type 1 diabetes. The authors reverse transcribed all of the isolated RNA, so sequencing captured expressed TCRB transcripts. Sequencing was performed with immunoSEQ multiplex PCR; in TCRdb, only in-frame clones are kept and a portion is missing. In the table there are 360,000 or so clones, 15% to 20% of which are singletons. Sample: naive CD4+ T cells from blood. These TCRs come from a young woman in good health.

This clone was found a few times. V is TRBV29-1 and J is TRBJ2-4, with TRBD2 as a possible D gene (6 bases). V dropped 8 bases and J dropped 7 bases, with 21 bases sitting between them. The CDR3 covers 14 residues. Germline-derived CDR1 and CDR2 are SQVTM and ANQGSEA. The DNA of the CDR3 is TGCAGCTGTTGCGTGGAGGGAGTCCCGAACATTCAGTACTTC. This codes for CSCCVEGVPNIQYF.

This clone was counted a few times. J is TRBJ2-1 and V is TRBV25-1, with 12 bases fitting TRBD2. The CDR3 is 12 amino acids. Germline CDR1 and CDR2: MGHDK and SYGVNS. Trimming took 10 bases from V and 9 from J; bases not matched to a gene: 4. In DNA form, the CDR3 reads TGTGCCAAGGGACTAGCGGGTGCTGAGCAGTTCTTC. Translated, it gives CAKGLAGAEQFF. Full variable domain (missing parts from reference TRBV25-1 and TRBJ2-1): EADIYQTPRYLVIGTGKKITLECSQTMGHDKMYWYQQDPGMELHLIHYSYGVNSTEKGDLSSESTVSRIRTEHFPLTLESARPSHTSQYLCAKGLAGAEQFFGPGTRLTVL.

This clone was detected only a few times. The V gene is TRBV14, the J gene TRBJ2-7; 9 bases line up with TRBD1. Looked up from germline, CDR1 is SGHDN and CDR2 is FVKESK. J was trimmed by 4 bases and V by 5 bases; bases with no gene match: 9. The CDR3 length is 15 residues. The CDR3 loop reads CASSLTGGQGYEQYF. The CDR3 DNA follows: TGTGCCAGCAGCTTAACAGGGGGCCAGGGGTACGAGCAGTACTTC.

The chain has TRBV11-2 and TRBJ1-1, with 7 nucleotides matching TRBD1. This CDR3 is 15 amino acids long. Germline CDR1 SGHAT, CDR2 FQNNGV. Trimming removed 5 bases from V and 4 bases from J; junction bases left unmatched: 10. The CDR3 reads CASSRSTGIGTEAFF. The CDR3 DNA is TGTGCCAGCAGCCGATCGACAGGGATCGGCACTGAAGCTTTCTTT.

This clone showed up just a few times. J is TRBJ2-7 and V is TRBV4-1; maybe TRBD2 (5 bases). Germline CDR1 is MGHRA and CDR2 is YSYEKL. The germline V and J ends were trimmed by 1 base and 6 bases, with 7 bases remaining between them. The CDR3 totals 12 residues. This CDR3 reads CASSQALGEQYF. CDR3 nucleotides: TGCGCCAGCAGCCAAGCACTAGGCGAGCAGTACTTC.

The chain is built from TRBV11-2 and TRBJ2-5; D is unresolved. The tail of the sequence fits TRBJ2-7 better, so the J call may be wrong. The CDR3 is 15 residues long. The germline CDR1 and CDR2 sequences are SGHAT and FQNNGV. The CDR3: CASSLIDGASYEQYF. CDR3 nucleotide sequence: TGTGCCAGCAGCTTGATTGACGGAGCCTCCTACGAGCAGTACTTC.

The rearrangement uses TRBV5-1 and TRBJ2-3; the match to TRBD2 covers 8 bases. CDR3 length equals 15 residues. Trimming at V came to 2 bases and at J to 2 bases, leaving 4 bases not matched to a gene. CDR1 SGHRS and CDR2 YFSETQ come from the germline V gene. DNA of the CDR3: TGCGCCAGCAGCTTCTCCGGGGGGGTCACAGATACGCAGTATTTT. It specifies CASSFSGGVTDTQYF.

The genes are TRBV4-2 and TRBJ2-1; D is ambiguous. The V gene's germline CDR1 is LGHNA and CDR2 YNFKEQ. The CDR3 runs to 11 residues. Trimming took 1 base from V and 8 from J, leaving 3 bases between them. DNA of the CDR3: TGTGCCAGCAGCCAAGGAGATGAGCAGTTCTTC. Translation: CASSQGDEQFF.

This sequence joins TRBV19 and TRBJ2-7; D is unresolved. Per germline, CDR1 LNHDA and CDR2 SQIVND (reference sequence). V lost 0 bases and J lost 4, with 7 bases in between. The CDR3 consists of 13 residues. DNA of the CDR3: TGTGCCAGTAGTATAGACCGACTGTACGAGCAGTACTTC. This sequence encodes CASSIDRLYEQYF.

This clone was detected only a few times. The chain recombines TRBV9 with TRBJ2-5; 7 nucleotides agree with TRBD1. Germline loops: CDR1 SGDLS, CDR2 YYNGEE. The CDR3 length is 15 residues. V was clipped by 4 bases and J by 5 bases; unmatched bases: 11. The chain's CDR3 is CASSTTGYSGETQYF. DNA of the CDR3: TGTGCCAGCAGCACGACAGGGTATTCCGGTGAGACCCAGTACTTC.

This clone was counted a few times. This chain uses TRBV5-4 with TRBJ2-2; D is perhaps TRBD2 (5 bases). The germline CDR1 and CDR2 sequences are SGHNT and YYREEE (reference sequence). Trimming cost V 0 bases and J 5 bases, with 14 bases left between them. This CDR3 is 16 amino acids long. CDR3 coding DNA: TGTGCCAGCAGCTTGGAAGGCCCCACGGGAACCGGGGAGCTGTTTTTT. Translated: CASSLEGPTGTGELFF.

This clone has a handful of counts. The sample carries other DNA sequences with the same CDR3. The rearrangement links TRBV30 to TRBJ2-3, with 8 bases aligning to TRBD1. Germline CDR1 is GTSNPN and CDR2 is SVGIG (reference sequence). J was trimmed by 9 bases and V by 5 bases; bases with no gene match: 4. The CDR3 sequence is 11 residues long. The CDR3 DNA sequence: TGTGCCTGGGGGACAGGAGACACGCAGTATTTT. Its protein is CAWGTGDTQYF.

V gene TRBV29-1 combines with J gene TRBJ1-1, with D possibly TRBD1 on 5 matching bases. The CDR3 length is 13 residues. CDR1 SQVTM and CDR2 ANQGSEA come from the germline V gene. With 7 bases removed from V and 6 bases from J, the gap between germline ends came to 18 bases. For the CDR3, the DNA is TGCAGCGCGGGGGACCCCTCCGGCTCTGAAGCTTTCTTT. It encodes CSAGDPSGSEAFF.

This clone came up a few times. This sequence joins TRBV9 and TRBJ2-2; a weak D match, TRBD1 (6 bases). V was cut by 0 bases and J by 3 bases, with 9 bases left in between. The CDR3 totals 15 residues. Germline loops: CDR1 SGDLS, CDR2 YYNGEE. The CDR3 region is CASSVGHRDTGELFF. The CDR3 DNA is TGTGCCAGCAGCGTAGGCCACAGGGACACCGGGGAGCTGTTTTTT.

The V call is TRBV30, the J call TRBJ2-1; D is ambiguous. CDR3 length: 12 residues. Germline loops: CDR1 GTSNPN, CDR2 SVGIG (reference sequence). The V end lost 3 bases, the J end lost 8 bases, and 11 bases lay between the germline ends. The CDR3 here is CAWRQALDEQFF. CDR3 nucleotide sequence: TGTGCCTGGAGGCAAGCTCTGGATGAGCAGTTCTTC.

A few counts support this clone. The chain joins TRBV7-9 to TRBJ2-3; D remains unclear. Germline-derived CDR1 and CDR2 are SEHNR and FQNEAQ (reference sequence). This CDR3 has 14 amino acids. The V and J ends lost 3 bases and 0 bases respectively, with 7 bases between them. Written as DNA, the CDR3 is TGTGCCAGCAGCTTGGGCCCTAGCACAGATACGCAGTATTTT. This gives the protein CASSLGPSTDTQYF. Looking up the rest from reference TRBV7-9 and TRBJ2-3 gives the full variable domain: DTGVSQNPRHKITKRGQNVTFRCDPISEHNRLYWYRQTLGQGPEFLTYFQNEAQLEKSRLLSDRFSAERPKGSFSTLEIQRTEQGDSAMYLCASSLGPSTDTQYFGPGTRLTVL.

This clone showed up just a few times. The genes are TRBV4-3 and TRBJ2-7; D possibly corresponds to TRBD2 (5 bases). The length of the CDR3 is 15 residues. Trimming removed 0 bases from V and 4 bases from J, with 13 bases in between. CDR1 and CDR2 from the germline V gene are LGHNA and YSLEER. The chain's CDR3 is CASSQEPHTRYEQYF. Written as DNA, the CDR3 is TGCGCCAGCAGCCAAGAGCCCCACACTAGGTACGAGCAGTACTTC.

This clone was detected only a few times. The rearrangement links TRBV5-1 to TRBJ1-5; D perhaps matches TRBD1 (6 bases). The germline V gene has CDR1 SGHRS and CDR2 YFSETQ. CDR3 length: 15 residues. With 2 bases removed from V and 4 bases from J, the gap between germline ends came to 13 bases. The CDR3 DNA sequence: TGCGCCAGCAGCTTAAAGGACAGTCTTAATCAGCCCCAGCATTTT. Its protein product is CASSLKDSLNQPQHF.

This clone has a handful of counts. The chain joins TRBV10-3 to TRBJ2-7; 7 bases match TRBD1. Germline V gives CDR1 ENHRY, CDR2 SYGVKD. The CDR3 covers 13 residues. The ends lost 6 bases at V and 2 bases at J; junction bases unmatched: 4. The CDR3 bases are TGTGCCATCAGGGGGACAGAAGCCTACGAGCAGTACTTC. It codes for CAIRGTEAYEQYF.

This clone was seen a handful of times. The chain is built from TRBV7-8 and TRBJ2-7; TRBD2 agrees at 7 bases. The CDR3 spans 16 residues. The V segment lost 2 bases and the J segment 3 bases; nucleotides outside the gene matches: 10. The germline V gene encodes CDR1 SGHVS and CDR2 FQNEAQ. CDR3 residues: CASSLRREPSYYEQYF. In DNA, the CDR3 is TGTGCCAGCAGCTTAAGGCGGGAGCCAAGTTACTACGAGCAGTACTTC.

The gene calls are TRBV5-1 and TRBJ2-3, with a weak D call TRBD1 (5 bases). The germline V gene has CDR1 SGHRS and CDR2 YFSETQ. This CDR3 spans 14 amino acids. Trimming cost V 3 bases and J 9 bases, with 17 bases left between them. CDR3 region: CASSSYGDSLTQYF. The CDR3, as DNA: TGCGCCAGCAGCTCCTACGGAGACAGCCTAACGCAGTATTTT.

In its sample, this clone was seen a few times. The chain combines TRBV5-1 with TRBJ2-7; 10 bases fit TRBD2. V lost 6 bases and J lost 1; bases outside the gene matches: 7. Germline V gene sequence: CDR1 SGHRS, CDR2 YFSETQ. The CDR3 sequence is 15 residues long. In DNA, the CDR3 is TGCGCCAGCAATCCGATAGCGGGGGGATCCTACGAGCAGTACTTC. It encodes CASNPIAGGSYEQYF.

The chain employs TRBV5-1 and TRBJ1-1; no reliable D call. V shed 4 bases and J shed 1 base, with 8 bases lying between them. Germline loops: CDR1 SGHRS, CDR2 YFSETQ. The CDR3 totals 13 residues. For the CDR3, the DNA is TGCGCCAGCAGCGAACAACAGAACACTGAAGCTTTCTTT. It specifies CASSEQQNTEAFF.

Of note for this clone: At one end the junction does not follow the germline gene, possibly because of a read error. The genes are TRBV7-7 and TRBJ2-2; no clear D gene. There are 14 residues in the CDR3. The germline CDR1 and CDR2 sequences are SSHAT and FNYEAQ (reference sequence). In nucleotides, the CDR3 is TGTGCTAGCAGCATAGCCAGGAACACCGGGGAGCTGTTTTTT. Translated: CASSIARNTGELFF.

The chain uses TRBV30 and TRBJ1-2; TRBD1 agrees at 8 bases. The CDR3 extends over 12 amino acids. Trimming removed 5 bases from V and 4 bases from J; junction bases left unmatched: 3. From germline, CDR1 is GTSNPN and CDR2 SVGIG (reference sequence). The CDR3 nucleotides are TGTGCCTGGGGGACAGGCTCCTATGGCTACACCTTC. This sequence encodes CAWGTGSYGYTF.

The rearrangement links TRBV11-2 to TRBJ2-1, with no clear D. In germline, CDR1 is SGHAT, CDR2 FQNNGV. CDR3 length: 13 residues. V lost 5 bases, J lost 9 bases, and 14 bases lay in between. CDR3 region: CASSLDDFSEQFF. In DNA, the CDR3 is TGTGCCAGCAGCCTCGACGACTTTAGTGAGCAGTTCTTC.

This clone has a handful of counts. V is TRBV19 and J is TRBJ2-7; D gene uncertain. The CDR3 is made up of 13 amino acids. Trimming cost V 0 bases and J 5 bases, with 8 bases left between them. CDR1 and CDR2 from the germline V gene are LNHDA and SQIVND (reference sequence). Here the CDR3 DNA reads TGTGCCAGTAGTATAGATCGCGGTCACGAGCAGTACTTC. Protein: CASSIDRGHEQYF. Combining the CDR3 with reference TRBV19 and TRBJ2-7 gives the whole variable domain DGGITQSPKYLFRKEGQNVTLSCEQNLNHDAMYWYRQDPGQGLRLIYYSQIVNDFQKGDIAEGYSVSREKKESFPLTVTSAQKNPTAFYLCASSIDRGHEQYFGPGTRLTVT.

The chain uses TRBV6-6 and TRBJ2-3; 7 nucleotides align to TRBD1. The CDR3 extends over 14 amino acids. In germline, CDR1 is MNHNY, CDR2 SVGAGI (reference sequence). V shed 7 bases and J 3 bases; nucleotides not matched to a gene: 7. CDR3 DNA: TGTGCCAGCACCGACAGGGTTGGGACAGATACGCAGTATTTT. This sequence encodes CASTDRVGTDTQYF.

In its sample, this clone was seen a few times. J is TRBJ2-5 and V is TRBV10-3, with D possibly TRBD2 on 5 matching bases. The CDR3 has 13 residues. The germline V gene encodes CDR1 ENHRY and CDR2 SYGVKD. V lost 6 bases to trimming and J lost 5 bases, with 13 bases between them. DNA for the CDR3: TGTGCCATCAGCCCATTGAGAGGGGAGACCCAGTACTTC. Translating gives CAISPLRGETQYF.